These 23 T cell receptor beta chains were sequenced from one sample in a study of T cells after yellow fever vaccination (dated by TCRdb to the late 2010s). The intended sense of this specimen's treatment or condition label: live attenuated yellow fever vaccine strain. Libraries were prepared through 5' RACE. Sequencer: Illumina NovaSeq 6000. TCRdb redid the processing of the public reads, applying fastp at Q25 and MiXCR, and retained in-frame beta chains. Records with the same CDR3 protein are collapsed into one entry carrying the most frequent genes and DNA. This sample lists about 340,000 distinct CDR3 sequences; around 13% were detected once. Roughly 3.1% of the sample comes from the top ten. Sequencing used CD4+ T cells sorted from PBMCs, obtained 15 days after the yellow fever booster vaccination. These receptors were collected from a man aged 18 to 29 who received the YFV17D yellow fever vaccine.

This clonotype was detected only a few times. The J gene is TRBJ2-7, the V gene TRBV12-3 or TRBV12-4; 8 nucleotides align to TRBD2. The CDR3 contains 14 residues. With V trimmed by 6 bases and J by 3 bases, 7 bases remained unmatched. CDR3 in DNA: TGTGCCAGCAGCCCCTATACTAGCGGCTACGAGCAGTACTTC. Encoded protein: CASSPYTSGYEQYF.

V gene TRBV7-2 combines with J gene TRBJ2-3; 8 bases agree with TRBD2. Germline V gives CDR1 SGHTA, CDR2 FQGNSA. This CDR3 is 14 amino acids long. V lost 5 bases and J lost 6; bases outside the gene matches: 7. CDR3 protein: CASSTRLASDTQYF. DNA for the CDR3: TGTGCCAGCAGCACTCGACTAGCGTCGGATACGCAGTATTTT.

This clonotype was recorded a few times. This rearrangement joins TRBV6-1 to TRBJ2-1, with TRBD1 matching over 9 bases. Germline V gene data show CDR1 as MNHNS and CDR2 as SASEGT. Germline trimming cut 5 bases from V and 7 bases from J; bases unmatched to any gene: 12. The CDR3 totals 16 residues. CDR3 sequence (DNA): TGTGCCAGCAGTAAGGGCCCGGGACAGGGAAAAAATGAGCAGTTCTTC. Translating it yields CASSKGPGQGKNEQFF.

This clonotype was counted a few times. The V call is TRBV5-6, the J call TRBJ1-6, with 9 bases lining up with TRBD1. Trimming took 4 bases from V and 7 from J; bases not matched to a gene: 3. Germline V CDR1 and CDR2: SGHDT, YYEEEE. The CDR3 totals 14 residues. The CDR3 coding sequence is TGTGCCAGCAGCGCCGGGACAGGGAATTCACCCCTCCACTTT. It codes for CASSAGTGNSPLHF.

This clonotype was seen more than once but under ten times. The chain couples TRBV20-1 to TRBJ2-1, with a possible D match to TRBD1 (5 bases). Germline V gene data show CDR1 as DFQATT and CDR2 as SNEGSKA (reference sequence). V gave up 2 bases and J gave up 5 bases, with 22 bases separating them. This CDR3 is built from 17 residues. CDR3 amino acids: CSARRTLGSFYDNEQFF. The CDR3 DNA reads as TGCAGTGCTAGAAGGACATTGGGGTCCTTCTACGACAATGAGCAGTTCTTC.

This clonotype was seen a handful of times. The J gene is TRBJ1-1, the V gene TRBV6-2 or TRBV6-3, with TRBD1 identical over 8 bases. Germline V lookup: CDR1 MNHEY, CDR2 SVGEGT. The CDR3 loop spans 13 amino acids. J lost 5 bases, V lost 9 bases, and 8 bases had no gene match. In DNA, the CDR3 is TGTGCCAGTTTTACAGGGGGTCGAACTGAAGCTTTCTTT. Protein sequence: CASFTGGRTEAFF.

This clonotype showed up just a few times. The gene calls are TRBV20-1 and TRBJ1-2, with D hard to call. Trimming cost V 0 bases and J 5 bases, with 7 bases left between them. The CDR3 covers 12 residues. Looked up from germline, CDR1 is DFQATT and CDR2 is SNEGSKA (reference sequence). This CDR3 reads CSARDLPYGYTF. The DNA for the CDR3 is TGCAGTGCTAGAGATCTACCATATGGCTACACCTTC.

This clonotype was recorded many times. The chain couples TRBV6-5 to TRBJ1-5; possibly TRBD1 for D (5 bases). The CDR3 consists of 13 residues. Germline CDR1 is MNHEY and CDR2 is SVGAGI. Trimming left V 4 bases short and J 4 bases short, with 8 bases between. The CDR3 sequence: CASSFQGNQPQHF. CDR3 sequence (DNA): TGTGCCAGCAGTTTCCAGGGAAATCAGCCCCAGCATTTT.

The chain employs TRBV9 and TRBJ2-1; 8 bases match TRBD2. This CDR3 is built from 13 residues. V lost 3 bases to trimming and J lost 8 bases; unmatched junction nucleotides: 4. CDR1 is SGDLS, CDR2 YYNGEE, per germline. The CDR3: CASSATSADEQFF. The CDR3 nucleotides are TGTGCCAGCAGCGCGACTAGCGCCGATGAGCAGTTCTTC.

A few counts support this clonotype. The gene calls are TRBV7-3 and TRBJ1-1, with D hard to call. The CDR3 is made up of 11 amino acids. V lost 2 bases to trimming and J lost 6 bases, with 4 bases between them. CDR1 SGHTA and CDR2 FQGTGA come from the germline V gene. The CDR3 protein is CASSLRPEAFF. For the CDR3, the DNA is TGTGCCAGCAGCTTACGTCCTGAAGCTTTCTTT.

The CDR3 sequence is CASSLLVRQEAFF. The CDR3 DNA follows: TGTGCCAGCAGCTTGCTGGTCCGGCAGGAAGCTTTCTTT. V and J are TRBV7-2 and TRBJ1-1, with D uncertain. The germline V and J ends were trimmed by 3 bases and 8 bases, with 13 bases remaining between them. The CDR3 consists of 13 residues. Germline V CDR1 and CDR2: SGHTA, FQGNSA.

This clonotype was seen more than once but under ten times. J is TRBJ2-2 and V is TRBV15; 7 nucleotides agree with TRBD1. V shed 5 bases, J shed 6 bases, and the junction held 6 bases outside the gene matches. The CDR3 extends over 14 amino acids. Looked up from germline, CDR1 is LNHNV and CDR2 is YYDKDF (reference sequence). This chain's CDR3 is CATSPRQGSGELFF. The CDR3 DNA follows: TGTGCCACCAGCCCTCGACAGGGTTCCGGGGAGCTGTTTTTT. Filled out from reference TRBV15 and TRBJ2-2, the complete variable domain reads DAMVIQNPRYQVTQFGKPVTLSCSQTLNHNVMYWYQQKSSQAPKLLFHYYDKDFNNEADTPDNFQSRRPNTSFCFLDIRSPGLGDTAMYLCATSPRQGSGELFFGEGSRLTVL.

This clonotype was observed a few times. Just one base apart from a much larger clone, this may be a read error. The CDR3 nucleotides are TGTGCCACCAGCAGAGATCGGGAGACCCAGTACTTC. It specifies CATSRDRETQYF. The chain recombines TRBV15 with TRBJ2-5, with unresolved D. The V end was cut by 0 bases, the J end by 5 bases, with 4 bases between. In germline, CDR1 is LNHNV, CDR2 YYDKDF (reference sequence). This CDR3 is 12 amino acids long.

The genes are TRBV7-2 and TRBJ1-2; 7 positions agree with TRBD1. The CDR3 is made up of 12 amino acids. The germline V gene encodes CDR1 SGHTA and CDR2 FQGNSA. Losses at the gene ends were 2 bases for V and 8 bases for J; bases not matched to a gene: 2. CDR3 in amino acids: CASSLWDRGYTF. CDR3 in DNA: TGTGCCAGCAGCTTATGGGACAGAGGCTACACCTTC.

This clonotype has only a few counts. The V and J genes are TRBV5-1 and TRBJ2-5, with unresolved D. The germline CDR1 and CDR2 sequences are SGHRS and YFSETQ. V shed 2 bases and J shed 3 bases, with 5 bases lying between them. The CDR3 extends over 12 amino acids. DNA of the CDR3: TGCGCCAGCAGCTTCTACGAAGAGACCCAGTACTTC. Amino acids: CASSFYEETQYF.

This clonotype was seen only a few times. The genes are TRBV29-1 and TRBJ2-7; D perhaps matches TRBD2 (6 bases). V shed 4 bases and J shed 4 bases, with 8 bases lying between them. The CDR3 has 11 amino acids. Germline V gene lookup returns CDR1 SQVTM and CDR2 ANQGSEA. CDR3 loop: CSVVSGYEQYF. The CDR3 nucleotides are TGCAGCGTTGTTAGCGGATACGAGCAGTACTTC.

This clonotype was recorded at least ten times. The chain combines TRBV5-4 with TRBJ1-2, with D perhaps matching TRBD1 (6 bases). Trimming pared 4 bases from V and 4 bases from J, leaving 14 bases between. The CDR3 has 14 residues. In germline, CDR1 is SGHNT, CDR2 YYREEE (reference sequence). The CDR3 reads CASSPTGSGYGYTF. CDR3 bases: TGTGCCAGCAGCCCAACAGGGTCAGGCTATGGCTACACCTTC.

This CDR3 reads CASSWQRGLDGYTF. CDR3 in DNA: TGTGCCAGCAGTTGGCAAAGGGGGCTTGATGGCTACACCTTC. This rearrangement joins TRBV6-2 or TRBV6-3 to TRBJ1-2, with TRBD1 matching 7 bases. This CDR3 spans 14 amino acids. The V gene's germline CDR1 is MNHEY and CDR2 SVGEGT. The trim removed 4 bases at V and 6 bases at J, leaving 8 bases unmatched.

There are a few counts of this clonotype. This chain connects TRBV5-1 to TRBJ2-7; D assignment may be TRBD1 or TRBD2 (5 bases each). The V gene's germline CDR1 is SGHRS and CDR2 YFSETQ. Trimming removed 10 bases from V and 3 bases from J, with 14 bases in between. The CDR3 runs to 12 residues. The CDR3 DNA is TGCGCCTCCGGGGACCAGGGCTACGAGCAGTACTTC. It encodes CASGDQGYEQYF. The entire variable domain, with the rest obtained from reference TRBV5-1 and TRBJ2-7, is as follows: KAGVTQTPRYLIKTRGQQVTLSCSPISGHRSVSWYQQTPGQGLQFLFEYFSETQRNKGNFPGRFSGRQFSNSRSEMNVSTLELGDSALYLCASGDQGYEQYFGPGTRLTVT.

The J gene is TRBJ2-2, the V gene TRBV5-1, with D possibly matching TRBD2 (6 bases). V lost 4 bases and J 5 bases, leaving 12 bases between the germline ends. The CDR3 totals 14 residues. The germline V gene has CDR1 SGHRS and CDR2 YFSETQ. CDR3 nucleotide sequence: TGCGCCAGCAGCACTGGAGGGTGGACCGGGGAGCTGTTTTTT. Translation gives CASSTGGWTGELFF.

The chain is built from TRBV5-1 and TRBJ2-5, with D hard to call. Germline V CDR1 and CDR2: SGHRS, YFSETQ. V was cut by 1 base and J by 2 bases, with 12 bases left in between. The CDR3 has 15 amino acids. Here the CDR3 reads CASSLNVGWQETQYF. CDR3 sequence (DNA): TGCGCCAGCAGCTTGAATGTCGGGTGGCAAGAGACCCAGTACTTC. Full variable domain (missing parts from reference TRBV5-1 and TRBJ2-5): KAGVTQTPRYLIKTRGQQVTLSCSPISGHRSVSWYQQTPGQGLQFLFEYFSETQRNKGNFPGRFSGRQFSNSRSEMNVSTLELGDSALYLCASSLNVGWQETQYFGPGTRLLVL.

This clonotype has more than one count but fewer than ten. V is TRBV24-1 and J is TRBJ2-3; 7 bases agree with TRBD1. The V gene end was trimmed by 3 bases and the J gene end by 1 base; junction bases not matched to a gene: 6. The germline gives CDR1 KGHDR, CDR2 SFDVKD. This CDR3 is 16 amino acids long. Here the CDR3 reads CATSDTGAFGTDTQYF. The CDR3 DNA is TGTGCCACCAGTGATACAGGGGCATTCGGCACAGATACGCAGTATTTT.

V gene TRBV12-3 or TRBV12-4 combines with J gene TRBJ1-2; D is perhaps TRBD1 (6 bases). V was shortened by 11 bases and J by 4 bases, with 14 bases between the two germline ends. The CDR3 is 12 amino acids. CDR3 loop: CAEGVLGYGYTF. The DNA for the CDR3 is TGTGCCGAGGGGGTTCTTGGCTATGGCTACACCTTC.